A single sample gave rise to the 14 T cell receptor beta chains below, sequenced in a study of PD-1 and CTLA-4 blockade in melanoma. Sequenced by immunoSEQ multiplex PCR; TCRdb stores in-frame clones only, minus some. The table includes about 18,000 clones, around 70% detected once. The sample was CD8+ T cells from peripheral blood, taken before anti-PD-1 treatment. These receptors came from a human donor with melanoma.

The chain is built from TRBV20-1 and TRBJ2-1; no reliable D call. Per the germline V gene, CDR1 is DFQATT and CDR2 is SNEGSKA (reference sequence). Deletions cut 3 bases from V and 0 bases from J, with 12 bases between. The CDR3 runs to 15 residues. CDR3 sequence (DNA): TGCAGTGCTAGTGATCATGGCTCCTCCTACAATGAGCAGTTCTTC. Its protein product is CSASDHGSSYNEQFF.

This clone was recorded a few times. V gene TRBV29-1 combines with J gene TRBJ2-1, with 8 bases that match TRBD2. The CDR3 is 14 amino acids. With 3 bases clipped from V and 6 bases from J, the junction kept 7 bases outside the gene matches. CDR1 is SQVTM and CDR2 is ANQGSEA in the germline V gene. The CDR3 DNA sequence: TGCAGCGTTGAGGGTAGCGGGAAAATCAATGAGCAGTTCTTC. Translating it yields CSVEGSGKINEQFF.

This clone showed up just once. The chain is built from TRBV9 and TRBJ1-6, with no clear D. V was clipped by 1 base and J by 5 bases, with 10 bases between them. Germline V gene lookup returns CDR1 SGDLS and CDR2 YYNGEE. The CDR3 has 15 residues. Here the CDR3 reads CASSVTGANNSPLHF. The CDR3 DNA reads TGTGCCAGCAGCGTAACGGGAGCAAATAATTCACCCCTCCACTTT. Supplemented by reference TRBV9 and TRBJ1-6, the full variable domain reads DSGVTQTPKHLITATGQRVTLRCSPRSGDLSVYWYQQSLDQGLQFLIQYYNGEERAKGNILERFSAQQFPDLHSELNLSSLELGDSALYFCASSVTGANNSPLHFGNGTRLTVT.

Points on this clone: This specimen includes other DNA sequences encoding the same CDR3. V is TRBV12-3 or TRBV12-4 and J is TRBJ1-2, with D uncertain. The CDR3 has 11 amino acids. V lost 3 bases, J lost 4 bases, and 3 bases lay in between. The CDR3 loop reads CASSLGYGYTF. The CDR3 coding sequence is TGTGCCAGCAGTTTGGGCTATGGCTACACCTTC.

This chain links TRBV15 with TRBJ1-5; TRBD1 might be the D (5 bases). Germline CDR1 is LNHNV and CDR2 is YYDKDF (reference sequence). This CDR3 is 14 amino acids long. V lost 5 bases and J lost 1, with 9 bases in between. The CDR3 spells CATSPGGSNQPQHF. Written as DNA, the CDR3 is TGTGCCACCAGCCCTGGGGGGAGCAATCAGCCCCAGCATTTT.

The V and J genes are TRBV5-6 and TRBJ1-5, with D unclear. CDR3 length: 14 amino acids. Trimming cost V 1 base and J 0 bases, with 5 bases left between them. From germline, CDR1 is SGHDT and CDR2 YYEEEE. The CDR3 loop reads CASSLFHSNQPQHF. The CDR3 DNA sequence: TGTGCCAGCAGCTTGTTCCATAGCAATCAGCCCCAGCATTTT.

CDR3 DNA sequence: TGTGCCAGCAGTGAATACAGGGAGAAAGAGACCCAGTACTTC. It translates to CASSEYREKETQYF. The chain joins TRBV6-1 to TRBJ2-5; TRBD1 is a possible D gene (6 bases). The CDR3 extends over 14 amino acids. Germline V lookup: CDR1 MNHNS, CDR2 SASEGT. Between the trimmed V and J ends, which lost 2 bases and 3 bases, there was a span of 10 bases.

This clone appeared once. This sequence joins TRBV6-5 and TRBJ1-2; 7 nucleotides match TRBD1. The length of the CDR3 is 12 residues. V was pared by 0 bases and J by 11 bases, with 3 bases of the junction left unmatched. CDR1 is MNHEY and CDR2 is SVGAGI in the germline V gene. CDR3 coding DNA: TGTGCCAGCAGTTACTCTCAGGGGGATTACACCTTC. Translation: CASSYSQGDYTF.

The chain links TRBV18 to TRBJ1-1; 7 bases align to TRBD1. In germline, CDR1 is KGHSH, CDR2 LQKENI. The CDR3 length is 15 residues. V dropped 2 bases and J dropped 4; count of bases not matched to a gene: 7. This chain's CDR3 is CASSPGEGAGTEAFF. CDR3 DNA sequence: TGTGCCAGCTCACCAGGGGAGGGGGCTGGCACTGAAGCTTTCTTT.

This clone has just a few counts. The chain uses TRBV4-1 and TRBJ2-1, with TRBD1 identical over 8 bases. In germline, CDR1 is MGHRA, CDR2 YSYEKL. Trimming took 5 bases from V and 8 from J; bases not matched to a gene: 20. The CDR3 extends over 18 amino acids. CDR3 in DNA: TGCGCCAGCAGCACCTTGACAGGGGCGGTCCGCGATCGCGATGAGCAGTTCTTC. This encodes CASSTLTGAVRDRDEQFF.

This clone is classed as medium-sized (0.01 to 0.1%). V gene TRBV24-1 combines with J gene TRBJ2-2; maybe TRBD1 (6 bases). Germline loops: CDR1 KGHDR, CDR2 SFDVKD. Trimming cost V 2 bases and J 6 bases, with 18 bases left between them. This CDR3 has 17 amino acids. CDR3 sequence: CATSDSSGTGMSGELFF. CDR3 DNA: TGTGCCACCAGTGATTCCTCCGGAACAGGGATGTCCGGGGAGCTGTTTTTT.

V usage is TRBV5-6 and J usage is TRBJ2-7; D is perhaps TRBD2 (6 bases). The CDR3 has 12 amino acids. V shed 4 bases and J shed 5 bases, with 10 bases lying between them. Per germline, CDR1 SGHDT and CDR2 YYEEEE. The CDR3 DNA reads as TGTGCCAGCAGCCCCGGAGGGAACGAGCAGTACTTC. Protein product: CASSPGGNEQYF.

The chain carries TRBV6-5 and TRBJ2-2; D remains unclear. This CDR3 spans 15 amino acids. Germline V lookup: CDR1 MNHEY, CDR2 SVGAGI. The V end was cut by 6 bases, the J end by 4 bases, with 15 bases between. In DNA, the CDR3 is TGTGCCAGCAGCCCCGTCCAGTCGGGCACCGGGGAGCTGTTTTTT. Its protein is CASSPVQSGTGELFF.

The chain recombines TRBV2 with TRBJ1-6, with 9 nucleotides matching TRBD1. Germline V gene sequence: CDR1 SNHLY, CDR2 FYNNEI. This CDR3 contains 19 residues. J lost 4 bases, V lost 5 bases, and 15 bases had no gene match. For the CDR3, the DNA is TGTGCCAGCAGTCAGTCCCGGGACAGGGATTTGAGGTATAATTCACCCCTCCACTTT. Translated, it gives CASSQSRDRDLRYNSPLHF.